This TCR beta chain is drawn from a study of vaccination and CD4 T cells after COVID-19. Regarding this clonotype: Its antigen is still unknown.

Sequencing of DNA taken from cultured CD4+ T cells relied on the Oncomine TCR Beta short-read assay. TCRdb itself ran the PCR reads through MiXCR, one entry per CDR3 protein. This sample carries around 7,100 distinct CDR3 sequences, 73% of them seen once, and the ten largest clones take roughly 17%. The length of the CDR3 is 14 residues. CDR1 and CDR2 (germline): SGHTA, FQGNSA. Treatment given: approximately nine-day PBMC culture with coronavirus spike peptide pools or control peptides (ViraFEST assay). The TCR was taken from a human donor who had recovered from COVID-19. The sample taken for sequencing was CD4+ T cells from blood, cultured in vitro. The chain carries TRBV7-2 and TRBJ2-7, with 8 bases lining up with TRBD2. The J call may be mistaken, given a closer DNA end match to TRBJ2-5. CDR3 DNA: TGTGCCAGCAGCACGATGACTAGCGCAGAGACCCAGTACTTC. Encoded protein: CASSTMTSAETQYF.